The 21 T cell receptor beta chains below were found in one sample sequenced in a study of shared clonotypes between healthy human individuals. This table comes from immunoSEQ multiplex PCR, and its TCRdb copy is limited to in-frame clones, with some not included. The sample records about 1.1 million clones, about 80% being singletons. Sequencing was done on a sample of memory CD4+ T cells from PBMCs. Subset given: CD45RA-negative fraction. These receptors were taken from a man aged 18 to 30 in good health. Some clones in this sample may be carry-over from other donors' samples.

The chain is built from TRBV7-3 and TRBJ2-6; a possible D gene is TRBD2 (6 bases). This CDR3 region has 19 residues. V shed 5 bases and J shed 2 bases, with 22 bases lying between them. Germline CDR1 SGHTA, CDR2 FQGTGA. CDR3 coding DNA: TGTGCCAGCAGCATAAGTGGTCGGGACTCCACTACTGGGGCCAACGTCCTGACTTTC. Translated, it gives CASSISGRDSTTGANVLTF.

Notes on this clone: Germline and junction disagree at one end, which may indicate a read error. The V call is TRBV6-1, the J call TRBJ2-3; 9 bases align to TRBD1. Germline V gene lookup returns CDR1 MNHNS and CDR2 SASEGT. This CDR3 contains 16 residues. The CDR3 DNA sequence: TGTACCAGCAGTGAACCCCCGGGACAGGGTGCAGATACGCAGTATTTT. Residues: CTSSEPPGQGADTQYF.

CDR3 in amino acids: CASSRDGDQPQHF. Written as DNA, the CDR3 is TGTGCCAGTAGTCGGGACGGGGATCAGCCCCAGCATTTT. The gene calls are TRBV19 and TRBJ1-5, with D possibly TRBD1 on 5 matching bases. This CDR3 has 13 residues. The V gene lost 5 bases and the J gene lost 5 bases, with 10 bases spanning the gap. Germline V gene lookup returns CDR1 LNHDA and CDR2 SQIVND (reference sequence).

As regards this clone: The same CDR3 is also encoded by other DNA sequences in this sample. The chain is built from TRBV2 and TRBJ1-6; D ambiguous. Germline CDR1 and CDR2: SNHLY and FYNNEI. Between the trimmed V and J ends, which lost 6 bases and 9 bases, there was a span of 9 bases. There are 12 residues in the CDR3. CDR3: CASSAEASPLHF. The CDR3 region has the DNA TGTGCCAGCAGCGCGGAAGCTTCACCCCTCCACTTT.

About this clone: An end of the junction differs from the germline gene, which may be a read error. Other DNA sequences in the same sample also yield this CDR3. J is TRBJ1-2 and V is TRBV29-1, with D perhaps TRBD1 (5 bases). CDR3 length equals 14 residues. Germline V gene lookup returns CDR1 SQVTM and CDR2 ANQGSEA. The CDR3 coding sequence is TGCAGCGTCGAAGGAAGGGGAGTTAACTATGGCTACACCTTC. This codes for CSVEGRGVNYGYTF.

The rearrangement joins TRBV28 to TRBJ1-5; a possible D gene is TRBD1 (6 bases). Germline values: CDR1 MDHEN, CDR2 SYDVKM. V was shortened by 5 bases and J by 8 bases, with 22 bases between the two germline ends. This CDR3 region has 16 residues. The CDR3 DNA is TGTGCCAGCAGTACCCCCGCAGGGGCGGGGGGGGAGCCCCAGCATTTT. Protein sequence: CASSTPAGAGGEPQHF.

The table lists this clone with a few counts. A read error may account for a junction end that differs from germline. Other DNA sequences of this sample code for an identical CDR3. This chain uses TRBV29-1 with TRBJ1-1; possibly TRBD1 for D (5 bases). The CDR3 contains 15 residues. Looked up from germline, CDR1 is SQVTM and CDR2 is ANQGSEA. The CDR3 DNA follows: TGTAGCGCTGGGGCGGGTTGGGGAATGAACACTGAAGCTTTCTTT. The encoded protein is CSAGAGWGMNTEAFF.

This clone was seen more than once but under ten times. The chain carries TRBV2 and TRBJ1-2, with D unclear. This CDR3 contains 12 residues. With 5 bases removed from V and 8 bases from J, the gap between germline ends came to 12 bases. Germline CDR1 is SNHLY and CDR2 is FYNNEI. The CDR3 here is CASSMGSEGYTF. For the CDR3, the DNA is TGTGCCAGCAGTATGGGGTCCGAGGGCTACACCTTC.

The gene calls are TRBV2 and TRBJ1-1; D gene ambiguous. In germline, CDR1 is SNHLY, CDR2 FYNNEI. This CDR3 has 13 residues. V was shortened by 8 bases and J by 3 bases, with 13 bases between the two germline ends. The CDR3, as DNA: TGTGCCAGCGGTGTGTGGGCCGACACTGAAGCTTTCTTT. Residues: CASGVWADTEAFF.

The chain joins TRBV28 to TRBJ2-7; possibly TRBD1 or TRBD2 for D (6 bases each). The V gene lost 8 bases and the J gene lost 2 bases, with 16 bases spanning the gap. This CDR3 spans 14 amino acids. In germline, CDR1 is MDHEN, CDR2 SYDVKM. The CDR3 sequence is CASVGAGHPYEQYF. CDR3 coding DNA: TGTGCCAGCGTTGGCGCGGGACACCCCTACGAGCAGTACTTC. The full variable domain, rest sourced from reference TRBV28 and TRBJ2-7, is DVKVTQSSRYLVKRTGEKVFLECVQDMDHENMFWYRQDPGLGLRLIYFSYDVKMKEKGDIPEGYSVSREKKERFSLILESASTNQTSMYLCASVGAGHPYEQYFGPGTRLTVT.

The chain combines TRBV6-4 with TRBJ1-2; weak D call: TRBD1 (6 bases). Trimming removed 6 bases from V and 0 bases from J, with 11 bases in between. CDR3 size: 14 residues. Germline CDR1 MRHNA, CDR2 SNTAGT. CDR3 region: CASSHGTPNYGYTF. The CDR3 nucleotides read TGTGCCAGCAGCCACGGGACACCTAACTATGGCTACACCTTC.

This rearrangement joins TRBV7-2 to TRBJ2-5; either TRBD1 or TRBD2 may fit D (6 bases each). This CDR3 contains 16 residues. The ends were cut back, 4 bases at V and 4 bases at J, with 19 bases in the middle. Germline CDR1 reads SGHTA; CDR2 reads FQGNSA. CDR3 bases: TGTGCCAGCAGCTCCCGAGGGGGGACCGTTCCAGAGACCCAGTACTTC. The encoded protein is CASSSRGGTVPETQYF.

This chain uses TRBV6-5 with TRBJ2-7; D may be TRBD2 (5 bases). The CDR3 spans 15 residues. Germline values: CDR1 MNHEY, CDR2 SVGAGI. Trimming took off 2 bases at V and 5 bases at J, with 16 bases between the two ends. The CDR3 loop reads CASSYTWTAENEQYF. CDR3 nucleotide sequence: TGTGCCAGCAGTTACACCTGGACTGCGGAGAACGAGCAGTACTTC.

The CDR3, as DNA: TGCGCCAGCAGCTTGTCCTCGGGAGTTGGTCGCGAGCAGTACTTC. It translates to CASSLSSGVGREQYF. This sequence joins TRBV5-1 and TRBJ2-7; perhaps TRBD2 as D (6 bases). V was shortened by 1 base and J by 6 bases, with 17 bases between the two germline ends. This CDR3 region has 15 residues. CDR1 and CDR2 (germline): SGHRS, YFSETQ.

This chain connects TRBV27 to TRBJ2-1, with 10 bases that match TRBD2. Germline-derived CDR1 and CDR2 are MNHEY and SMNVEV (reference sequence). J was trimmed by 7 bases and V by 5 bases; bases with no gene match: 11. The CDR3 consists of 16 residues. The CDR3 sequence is CASSTGRGLAYNEQFF. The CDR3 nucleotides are TGTGCCAGCAGTACCGGCCGGGGACTAGCGTATAATGAGCAGTTCTTC.

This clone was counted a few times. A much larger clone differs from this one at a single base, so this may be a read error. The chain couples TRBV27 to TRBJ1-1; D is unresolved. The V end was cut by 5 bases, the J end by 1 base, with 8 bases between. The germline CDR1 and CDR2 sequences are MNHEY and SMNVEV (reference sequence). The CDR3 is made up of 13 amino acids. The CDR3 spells CASSLIPNTEAFF. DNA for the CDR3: TGTGCCAGCAGTCTCATACCGAACACTGAAGCTTTCTTT.

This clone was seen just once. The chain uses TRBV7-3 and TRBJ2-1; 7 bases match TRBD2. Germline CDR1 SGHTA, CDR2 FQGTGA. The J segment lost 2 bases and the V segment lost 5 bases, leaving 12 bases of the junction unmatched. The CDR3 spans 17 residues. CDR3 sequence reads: CASSPRTSLSPYNEQFF. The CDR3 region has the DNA TGTGCCAGCAGCCCTCGGACTAGTCTGTCCCCCTACAATGAGCAGTTCTTC.

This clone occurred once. CDR3 protein: CASKNSGTSGPSSYEQYF. In DNA, the CDR3 is TGCGCCAGCAAAAACTCCGGGACTAGCGGGCCGAGCTCCTACGAGCAGTACTTC. The chain combines TRBV5-1 with TRBJ2-7; 12 nucleotides align to TRBD2. After removal of 6 bases from V and 0 bases from J, the junction contained 13 bases not matched to a gene. This CDR3 is 18 amino acids long. Germline V gene lookup returns CDR1 SGHRS and CDR2 YFSETQ.

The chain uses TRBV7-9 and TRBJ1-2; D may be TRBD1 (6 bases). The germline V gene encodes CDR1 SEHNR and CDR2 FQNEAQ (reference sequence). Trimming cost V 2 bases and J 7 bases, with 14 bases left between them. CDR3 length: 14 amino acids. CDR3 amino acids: CASSLFGGVRGYTF. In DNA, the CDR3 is TGTGCCAGCAGCTTATTCGGGGGCGTCCGTGGCTACACCTTC.

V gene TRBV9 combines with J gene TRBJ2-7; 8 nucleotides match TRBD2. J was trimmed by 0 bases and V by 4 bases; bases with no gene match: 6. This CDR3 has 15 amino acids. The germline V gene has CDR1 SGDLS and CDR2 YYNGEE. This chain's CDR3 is CASSPRGRISYEQYF. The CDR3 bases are TGTGCCAGCAGCCCACGCGGGAGGATCTCCTACGAGCAGTACTTC. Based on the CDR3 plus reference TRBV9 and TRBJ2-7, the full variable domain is DSGVTQTPKHLITATGQRVTLRCSPRSGDLSVYWYQQSLDQGLQFLIQYYNGEERAKGNILERFSAQQFPDLHSELNLSSLELGDSALYFCASSPRGRISYEQYFGPGTRLTVT.

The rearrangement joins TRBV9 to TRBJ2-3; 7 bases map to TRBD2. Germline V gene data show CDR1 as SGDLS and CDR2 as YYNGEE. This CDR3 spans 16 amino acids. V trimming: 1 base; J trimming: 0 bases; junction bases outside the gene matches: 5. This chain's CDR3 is CASSVLASGSTDTQYF. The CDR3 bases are TGTGCCAGCAGCGTATTGGCTAGCGGTAGCACAGATACGCAGTATTTT.